The T cell receptor beta chain described here comes from a study of blood T cell repertoires in COVID-19. Overall study context: Acute-phase and convalescent COVID-19 samples originated in the United States, Italy and Spain. T cells, B-cell-depleted T cells, or PBMCs supplied cDNA or gDNA.

Participants, about 18 to 100 years old, spanned under 30 US areas. The CDR3 is made up of 16 amino acids. The junction had 6 bases not matched to a gene; V was cut back by 4 bases and J by 4 bases. From germline, CDR1 is KGHSH and CDR2 LQKENI. Under the authors' procedure: Nucleated cell number was recorded as an estimate derived from reference gene primer amplification. Clones were sequenced by immunoSEQ multiplex PCR, and TCRdb holds only the in-frame ones, with some missing. That table is the source of V, J and clone size, and D and trimming were worked out from the DNA. This sample has under 400,000 clones, with 85% to 90% found just once.

The genes are TRBV18 and TRBJ1-3, with 11 bases aligning to TRBD1. The TCR sequence derives from a woman in her twenties or thirties who had been exposed to COVID-19. The sample comprised PBMCs or T cells enriched from blood (not recorded which). Written as DNA, the CDR3 is TGTGCCAGCTCACGCGGACAGGGGGCGAGCGGAAACACCATATATTTT. It yields the protein CASSRGQGASGNTIYF.